The 20 T cell receptor beta chains reported below all come from one sample, sequenced in a study of T cell repertoires and leukemia-associated antigens. Their recognized antigens are unknown. TCRdb redid the calling of the 5' RACE reads with MiXCR, one entry per CDR3 protein. The data show about 12,000 distinct CDR3 sequences, 35% to 50% seen once. The sequenced sample consisted of CD3+ T cells sorted from blood and cultured. The receptors were gathered from a female donor in good health.

The chain joins TRBV5-1 to TRBJ2-6; 7 bases map to TRBD1. The CDR3 is 14 amino acids. The V segment lost 7 bases and the J segment 3 bases; nucleotides outside the gene matches: 4. Germline CDR1 reads SGHRS; CDR2 reads YFSETQ. The CDR3 reads CASQGVVGANVLTF. The CDR3 DNA sequence: TGCGCCAGCCAGGGGGTGGTTGGGGCCAACGTCCTGACTTTC.

This clonotype is labeled medium-sized (0.01 to 0.1%). This rearrangement joins TRBV18 to TRBJ1-5; D is possibly TRBD1 (5 bases). Germline-derived CDR1 and CDR2 are KGHSH and LQKENI. This CDR3 is 14 amino acids long. V shed 5 bases and J shed 0 bases, with 8 bases lying between them. CDR3 coding DNA: TGTGCCAGCTCAGCCGGACATAGCAATCAGCCCCAGCATTTT. Translating gives CASSAGHSNQPQHF.

The rearrangement uses TRBV7-3 and TRBJ2-1; 8 bases fit TRBD2. CDR1 is SGHTA, CDR2 FQGTGA, per germline. V dropped 4 bases and J dropped 0; count of bases not matched to a gene: 8. The CDR3 is 17 residues long. The DNA for the CDR3 is TGTGCCAGCAGCTCTAGGACTAGCCGGAGCTCCTACAATGAGCAGTTCTTC. Protein product: CASSSRTSRSSYNEQFF.

In this sample, this clonotype turned up a few times. This rearrangement joins TRBV18 to TRBJ2-4; a possible D gene is TRBD2 (6 bases). Per germline, CDR1 KGHSH and CDR2 LQKENI. The V end was cut by 4 bases, the J end by 1 base, with 17 bases between. The CDR3 is made up of 17 amino acids. The CDR3 reads CASSLVPGAVAKNIQYF. CDR3 coding DNA: TGTGCCAGCTCACTCGTGCCGGGAGCTGTCGCCAAAAACATTCAGTACTTC.

CDR3 nucleotide sequence: TGTGCCAGCAGCTTATCCGCTGTGAGCACAGATACGCAGTATTTT. This codes for CASSLSAVSTDTQYF. The gene calls are TRBV13 and TRBJ2-3; D gene unclear. Germline V gives CDR1 PRHDT, CDR2 FYEKMQ (reference sequence). Deletions cut 2 bases from V and 0 bases from J, with 9 bases between. The CDR3 contains 15 residues.

As regards this clonotype: One end of the junction varies from germline; a read error may be responsible. The J gene is TRBJ2-6, the V gene TRBV15, with 7 bases identical to TRBD1. CDR3 length: 19 residues. Germline V CDR1 and CDR2: LNHNV, YYDKDF (reference sequence). Here the CDR3 reads CATSSGTETGSSGANVLTF. The CDR3 DNA reads TGTGCGACCAGCAGTGGCACCGAGACAGGGTCCTCTGGGGCCAACGTCCTGACTTTC.

This clonotype was observed a few times. V gene TRBV5-1 combines with J gene TRBJ2-7; 9 bases align to TRBD2. Germline trimming cut 3 bases from V and 4 bases from J; bases unmatched to any gene: 20. The CDR3 runs 19 residues. Germline V CDR1 and CDR2: SGHRS, YFSETQ. The CDR3, as DNA: TGCGCCAGCAGCTCTGGATGGGGTAGCGGGAGTTCGGGGTTTTACGAGCAGTACTTC. Translation gives CASSSGWGSGSSGFYEQYF.

This clonotype has just a few counts. This chain links TRBV20-1 with TRBJ1-1; D call uncertain. The ends were cut back, 4 bases at V and 2 bases at J, with 17 bases in the middle. This CDR3 comprises 15 residues. Germline V lookup: CDR1 DFQATT, CDR2 SNEGSKA (reference sequence). The CDR3 DNA follows: TGCAGTGCTAAGTCCCTCCAAGTCTCAAACACTGAAGCTTTCTTT. Translated: CSAKSLQVSNTEAFF.

The rearrangement links TRBV7-9 to TRBJ2-1; D remains ambiguous. Trimming left V 3 bases short and J 0 bases short, with 9 bases between. CDR3 size: 15 residues. Germline lookup yields CDR1 SEHNR and CDR2 FQNEAQ (reference sequence). In nucleotides, the CDR3 is TGTGCCAGCAGCTTCGGGCGCAGCTCCTACAATGAGCAGTTCTTC. Translating gives CASSFGRSSYNEQFF.

As to this clonotype: Compared with germline, one end of the junction differs, possibly owing to a read error. The chain carries TRBV19 and TRBJ2-1; 10 bases map to TRBD2. CDR1 and CDR2 from the germline V gene are LNHDA and SQIVND (reference sequence). This CDR3 contains 14 residues. The CDR3 sequence is CASSIAGTSDEQLF. The CDR3, as DNA: TGTGCCAGTAGTATAGCCGGGACTAGCGATGAGCAGCTCTTC.

This chain uses TRBV20-1 with TRBJ2-1; tentative D call: TRBD2 (6 bases). This CDR3 contains 14 residues. V was pared by 3 bases and J by 5 bases, with 14 bases between. The germline V gene encodes CDR1 DFQATT and CDR2 SNEGSKA (reference sequence). CDR3 coding DNA: TGCAGTGCTAGTCGGGGTCGGGGGAACAATGAGCAGTTCTTC. Translated: CSASRGRGNNEQFF.

This clonotype was recorded once. The chain joins TRBV5-1 to TRBJ2-7, with 14 bases matching TRBD2. There are 16 residues in the CDR3. From germline, CDR1 is SGHRS and CDR2 YFSETQ. Trimming took 0 bases from V and 3 from J; bases not matched to a gene: 2. This CDR3 reads CASSLGTSGRIYEQYF. CDR3 in DNA: TGCGCCAGCAGCTTGGGGACTAGCGGGAGGATCTACGAGCAGTACTTC.

This chain connects TRBV20-1 to TRBJ2-7; D assignment may be TRBD1 or TRBD2 (6 bases each). CDR1 is DFQATT, CDR2 SNEGSKA, per germline (reference sequence). The CDR3 is 13 amino acids. Trimming took off 4 bases at V and 6 bases at J, with 16 bases between the two ends. The CDR3, as DNA: TGCAGTGCTACTAGCGCAGAAGGGGGCGAGCAGTACTTC. Protein: CSATSAEGGEQYF.

The chain has TRBV28 and TRBJ2-1; TRBD2 matches at 12 bases. The germline V gene has CDR1 MDHEN and CDR2 SYDVKM. CDR3 length: 16 residues. J was trimmed by 4 bases and V by 5 bases; bases with no gene match: 6. This CDR3 is CASSHPGLAGYNEQFF. The CDR3 nucleotides read TGTGCCAGCAGTCACCCGGGACTAGCGGGTTACAATGAGCAGTTCTTC.

The chain is built from TRBV2 and TRBJ2-3; maybe TRBD2 (5 bases). The germline V and J ends were trimmed by 11 bases and 5 bases, with 23 bases remaining between them. This CDR3 contains 15 residues. The germline V gene encodes CDR1 SNHLY and CDR2 FYNNEI. The CDR3 reads CAGIQLGPSGDTQYF. CDR3 sequence (DNA): TGTGCCGGCATTCAACTAGGCCCATCGGGAGATACGCAGTATTTT.

The chain links TRBV6-5 to TRBJ1-5; 12 nucleotides align to TRBD1. The CDR3 is 15 residues long. Trimming took 7 bases from V and 1 from J; bases not matched to a gene: 2. Per germline, CDR1 MNHEY and CDR2 SVGAGI. CDR3 in DNA: TGTGCCAGCAAGGGACAGGGGGCGAGCAATCAGCCCCAGCATTTT. It is translated as CASKGQGASNQPQHF.

This clonotype is labeled as medium-sized. The chain recombines TRBV4-1 with TRBJ2-7, with 8 bases matching TRBD1. Germline CDR1 is MGHRA and CDR2 is YSYEKL. The CDR3 sequence is 17 residues long. The V and J ends lost 1 base and 4 bases, in that order; junction bases with no gene match: 12. The CDR3 DNA sequence: TGCGCCAGCAGCCAAGCACCGACGGACAGGGTTAGGTACGAGCAGTACTTC. Its translation: CASSQAPTDRVRYEQYF.

As to this clonotype: A read error may produce the germline difference seen at one junction end. This chain uses TRBV15 with TRBJ2-7, with 10 nucleotides matching TRBD2. This CDR3 region has 17 residues. Germline CDR1 is LNHNV and CDR2 is YYDKDF (reference sequence). The CDR3 DNA sequence: TGTGCGACCAGCAGAGATTCAACCGAGACTAGCGGGTACGAGCAGTACTTC. Its protein is CATSRDSTETSGYEQYF.

Turning to this clonotype: One end of the junction fails to match germline, which may point to a read error. This sequence joins TRBV7-8 and TRBJ2-1; no clear D. CDR1 and CDR2 (germline): SGHVS, FQNEAQ. This CDR3 has 16 residues. CDR3 in amino acids: CASSPFPLCSYSEQFF. CDR3 DNA sequence: TGTGCCAGCAGCCCCTTCCCACTGTGCTCCTACAGTGAGCAGTTCTTC.

A word on this clonotype: One end of the junction does not line up with germline, which may come from a read error. The V gene is TRBV5-1, the J gene TRBJ2-3; D uncertain. Germline V gene sequence: CDR1 SGHRS, CDR2 YFSETQ. The CDR3 is 13 amino acids. Here the CDR3 DNA reads TGCGCCAGCAGCCGGAGAAGTACAGATGGGCAGTGTTTT. The encoded protein is CASSRRSTDGQCF.